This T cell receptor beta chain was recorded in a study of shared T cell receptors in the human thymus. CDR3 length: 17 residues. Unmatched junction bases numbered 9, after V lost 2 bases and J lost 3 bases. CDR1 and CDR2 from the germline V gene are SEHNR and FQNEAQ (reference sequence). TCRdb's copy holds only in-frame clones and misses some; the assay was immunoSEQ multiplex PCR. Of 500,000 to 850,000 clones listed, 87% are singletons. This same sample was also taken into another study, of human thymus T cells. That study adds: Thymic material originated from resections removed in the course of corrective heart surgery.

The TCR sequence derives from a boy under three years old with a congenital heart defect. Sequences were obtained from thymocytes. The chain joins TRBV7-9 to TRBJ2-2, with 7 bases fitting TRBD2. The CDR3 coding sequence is TGTGCCAGCAGCTTACGGGCGGGAGAGGGGTACACCGGGGAGCTGTTTTTT. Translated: CASSLRAGEGYTGELFF.